The 6 T cell receptor beta chains below come from one sample, sequenced in a study of regulatory T cells in long-lasting Graves disease. Described time point: newly diagnosed GD, antithyroid drugs for less than 3 months. TCR sequences were obtained from RNA taken from PBMCs. Both iRepertoire HTBI primers and Arm-PCR of CDR3 regions were used to build the TCR beta libraries. TCRdb analysed the multiplex PCR reads with MiXCR anew, one entry per CDR3 protein. The repertoire holds approximately 490,000 distinct CDR3 sequences, with roughly 16% as singletons. This sample also appeared in a second study, on T cells in Graves' hyperthyroidism and ophthalmopathy.

The sample in question was peripheral blood mononuclear cells (PBMCs), obtained at new diagnosis, from a patient treated with antithyroid drugs. These receptors originate from a man aged 35 to 55 with Graves disease.

This clonotype was counted at least ten times. J is TRBJ2-2 and V is TRBV7-6; TRBD2 matches 8 bases. The CDR3 is 15 residues long. Germline values: CDR1 SGHVS, CDR2 FNYEAQ. The trim removed 3 bases at V and 2 bases at J, leaving 2 bases unmatched. The chain's CDR3 is CASSFLAGNTGELFF. The CDR3 DNA sequence: TGTGCCAGCAGCTTCTTAGCGGGAAACACCGGGGAGCTGTTTTTT.

This clonotype was counted ten times or more. This chain joins TRBV28 and TRBJ2-1; D gene unclear. Germline assignment: CDR1 MDHEN and CDR2 SYDVKM. The CDR3 covers 13 residues. The ends were cut back, 0 bases at V and 2 bases at J, with 2 bases in the middle. The CDR3 spells CASSLWAYNEQFF. The DNA for the CDR3 is TGTGCCAGCAGTTTATGGGCCTACAATGAGCAGTTCTTC.

This clonotype was counted at least ten times. The V call is TRBV18, the J call TRBJ2-1; D is ambiguous. CDR1 KGHSH and CDR2 LQKENI come from the germline V gene. V was clipped by 0 bases and J by 2 bases, with 11 bases between them. The CDR3 length is 16 residues. DNA of the CDR3: TGTGCCAGCTCACCACCGATAGTAGTTGCCTACAATGAGCAGTTCTTC. This sequence encodes CASSPPIVVAYNEQFF.

Comments on this clonotype: This sequence is one base from a far larger clone and is likely a read error. The V gene is TRBV11-2, the J gene TRBJ2-7; a possible D gene is TRBD2 (5 bases). This CDR3 has 13 amino acids. V gave up 5 bases and J gave up 4 bases, with 12 bases separating them. CDR1 and CDR2 (germline): SGHAT, FQNNGV. CDR3 sequence: CASSGLGKYEQYF. In nucleotides, the CDR3 is TGTGCCAGCAGCGGACTGGGGAAGTACGAGCAGTACTTC. The full variable domain, completed using reference TRBV11-2 and TRBJ2-7, is EAGVAQSPRYKIIEKRQSVAFWCNPISGHATLYWYQQILGQGPKLLIQFQNNGVVDDSQLPKDRFSAERLKGVDSTLKIQPAKLEDSAVYLCASSGLGKYEQYFGPGTRLTVT.

The sample holds a few counts of this clonotype. The chain carries TRBV28 and TRBJ1-4; tentatively, D is TRBD1 (6 bases). Germline CDR1 and CDR2: MDHEN and SYDVKM. CDR3 length: 14 residues. V was clipped by 5 bases and J by 8 bases, with 15 bases between them. The CDR3 loop reads CASSTQGGGEKLFF. The CDR3 DNA sequence: TGTGCCAGCAGTACTCAGGGTGGGGGCGAAAAACTGTTTTTT.

This clonotype was recorded at least ten times. The rearrangement joins TRBV20-1 to TRBJ2-3, with 10 bases that match TRBD2. V shed 3 bases, J shed 6 bases, and the junction held 9 bases outside the gene matches. CDR3 length: 15 residues. Germline V lookup: CDR1 DFQATT, CDR2 SNEGSKA (reference sequence). DNA of the CDR3: TGCAGTGCTAGGAGGACTAGCGGTCCCCTGGATACGCAGTATTTT. Protein sequence: CSARRTSGPLDTQYF.